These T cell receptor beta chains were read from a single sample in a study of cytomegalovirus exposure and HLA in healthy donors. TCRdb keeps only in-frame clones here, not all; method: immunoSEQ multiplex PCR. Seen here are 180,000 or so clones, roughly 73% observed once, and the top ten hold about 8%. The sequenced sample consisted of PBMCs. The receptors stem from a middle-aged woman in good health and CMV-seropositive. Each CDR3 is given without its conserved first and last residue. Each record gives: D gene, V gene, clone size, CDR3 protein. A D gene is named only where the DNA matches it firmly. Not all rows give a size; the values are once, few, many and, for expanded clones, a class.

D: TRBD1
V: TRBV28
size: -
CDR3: ASSLTQGGGNTIY

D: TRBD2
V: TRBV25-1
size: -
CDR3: ASGGGLAGQETQY

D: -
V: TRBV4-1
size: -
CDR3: ASSQASGWGYEQY

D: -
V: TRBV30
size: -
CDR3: AWSDTGGGSYEQY

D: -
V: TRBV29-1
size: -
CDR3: SVAMGANSNQPQH

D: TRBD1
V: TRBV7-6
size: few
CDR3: ASSPGQGRTGELF

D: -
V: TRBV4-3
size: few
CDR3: ASSQASRGDYGYT

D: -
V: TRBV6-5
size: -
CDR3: ASSYLSPNEKLF

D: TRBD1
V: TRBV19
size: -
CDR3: ASVPGTASLSGNTIY

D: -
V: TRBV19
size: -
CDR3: ASSIALRSSGGNTIY

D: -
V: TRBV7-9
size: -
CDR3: ASSQSTDTQY